A single sample gave rise to the 25 T cell receptor beta chains below, sequenced in a study of cytomegalovirus exposure and HLA in healthy donors. The primer mix had 60 Vbeta and 13 Jbeta primers. Sequencing used immunoSEQ multiplex PCR; TCRdb keeps in-frame clones, though not all of them. The data show roughly 140,000 clones, 84% seen once. The sample consisted of PBMCs. The receptors stem from a boy aged 2 to 10 in good health and CMV-seronegative.

The chain is built from TRBV25-1 and TRBJ1-2; TRBD1 aligns across 7 bases. Germline-derived CDR1 and CDR2 are MGHDK and SYGVNS. The CDR3 is made up of 15 amino acids. Germline trimming cut 4 bases from V and 2 bases from J; bases unmatched to any gene: 7. Here the CDR3 reads CASSGRQGWNYGYTF. For the CDR3, the DNA is TGTGCCAGCAGTGGTCGACAGGGATGGAACTATGGCTACACCTTC.

This chain uses TRBV7-3 with TRBJ2-7; 7 bases align to TRBD1. After removal of 0 bases from V and 3 bases from J, the junction contained 5 bases not matched to a gene. The germline gives CDR1 SGHTA, CDR2 FQGTGA. This CDR3 comprises 15 residues. This CDR3 is CASSLTPGQIYEQYF. In nucleotides, the CDR3 is TGTGCCAGCAGCTTAACCCCGGGACAGATCTACGAGCAGTACTTC.

The chain employs TRBV25-1 and TRBJ1-6, with D perhaps matching TRBD1 (6 bases). There are 17 residues in the CDR3. Trimming stripped 8 bases from V and 5 bases from J, with 22 bases between. Germline CDR1 is MGHDK and CDR2 is SYGVNS. CDR3 protein: CASGLSWGRGDNSPLHF. DNA of the CDR3: TGTGCCAGCGGACTTTCGTGGGGGCGAGGGGATAATTCACCCCTCCACTTT.

This chain connects TRBV10-2 to TRBJ1-5; D is ambiguous. Trimming left V 1 base short and J 4 bases short, with 23 bases between. The CDR3 is made up of 19 amino acids. Germline CDR1 WSHSY, CDR2 SAAADI. DNA of the CDR3: TGCGCCAGCAGTGAGTGGGGTAGACGGAGAGTCGGGGAAAATCAGCCCCAGCATTTT. Its translation: CASSEWGRRRVGENQPQHF.

The chain uses TRBV4-3 and TRBJ2-7; TRBD2 matches at 7 bases. CDR3 size: 15 residues. V was pared by 4 bases and J by 0 bases, with 6 bases of the junction left unmatched. Looked up from germline, CDR1 is LGHNA and CDR2 is YSLEER. For the CDR3, the DNA is TGCGCCAGCAGCCCTAGCGGAGCGTTCTCCTACGAGCAGTACTTC. It codes for CASSPSGAFSYEQYF.

The CDR3 here is CASSFWAGRGNQPQHF. In DNA form, the CDR3 reads TGTGCCAGCAGTTTTTGGGCGGGTAGGGGCAATCAGCCCCAGCATTTT. The rearrangement uses TRBV6-5 and TRBJ1-5; D not resolved. The germline V gene encodes CDR1 MNHEY and CDR2 SVGAGI. This CDR3 contains 16 residues. Trimming took off 4 bases at V and 2 bases at J, with 15 bases between the two ends.

The table lists this clone with a count of one. The J gene is TRBJ2-1, the V gene TRBV6-1; no clear D. This CDR3 has 15 residues. CDR1 and CDR2 (germline): MNHNS, SASEGT. The V end was cut by 3 bases, the J end by 0 bases, with 9 bases between. The CDR3 DNA is TGTGCCAGCAGTGAGCGACCGGGCTCCTACAATGAGCAGTTCTTC. This gives the protein CASSERPGSYNEQFF.

This chain links TRBV15 with TRBJ2-7, with a possible D match to TRBD2 (7 bases). Germline V CDR1 and CDR2: LNHNV, YYDKDF (reference sequence). The CDR3 has 17 residues. Trimming took off 0 bases at V and 7 bases at J, with 22 bases between the two ends. As DNA, the CDR3 is TGTGCCACCAGCAGAGATCGGGGGGCAGGGGTTGAGGGGGAGCAGTACTTC. Translation gives CATSRDRGAGVEGEQYF.

The V gene is TRBV9, the J gene TRBJ2-1; 7 nucleotides line up with TRBD2. The V segment lost 0 bases and the J segment 8 bases; nucleotides outside the gene matches: 5. The CDR3 is 14 amino acids. The germline CDR1 and CDR2 sequences are SGDLS and YYNGEE. CDR3 residues: CASSVDSSGYEQFF. The DNA for the CDR3 is TGTGCCAGCAGCGTAGATTCTAGCGGCTATGAGCAGTTCTTC.

The chain uses TRBV4-1 and TRBJ1-2, with D tentatively TRBD1 (6 bases). The CDR3 sequence is 14 residues long. The ends were cut back, 1 base at V and 5 bases at J, with 11 bases in the middle. CDR1 is MGHRA, CDR2 YSYEKL, per germline. In DNA form, the CDR3 reads TGCGCCAGCAGCCAAGCTTGGACAGATTATGGCTACACCTTC. Its translation: CASSQAWTDYGYTF.

The chain uses TRBV11-2 and TRBJ2-5, with D possibly matching TRBD1 (5 bases). Germline assignment: CDR1 SGHAT and CDR2 FQNNGV. CDR3 length: 15 amino acids. The V end lost 2 bases, the J end lost 6 bases, and 16 bases lay between the germline ends. The CDR3 region has the DNA TGTGCCAGCAGCTTATCAGGCACAGGCAAACAGACCCAGTACTTC. Its protein product is CASSLSGTGKQTQYF. Complete variable domain (other parts from reference TRBV11-2 and TRBJ2-5): EAGVAQSPRYKIIEKRQSVAFWCNPISGHATLYWYQQILGQGPKLLIQFQNNGVVDDSQLPKDRFSAERLKGVDSTLKIQPAKLEDSAVYLCASSLSGTGKQTQYFGPGTRLLVL.

The chain links TRBV4-2 to TRBJ1-4; D is ambiguous. V dropped 4 bases and J dropped 2 bases, with 8 bases sitting between them. The CDR3 covers 14 residues. From germline, CDR1 is LGHNA and CDR2 YNFKEQ. The chain's CDR3 is CASSPRGTNEKLFF. The CDR3 DNA reads TGTGCCAGCAGCCCGCGCGGCACTAATGAAAAACTGTTTTTT.

J is TRBJ2-7 and V is TRBV7-6; 10 nucleotides line up with TRBD1. The CDR3 is made up of 16 amino acids. J was trimmed by 3 bases and V by 2 bases; bases with no gene match: 7. Germline V lookup: CDR1 SGHVS, CDR2 FNYEAQ. The CDR3 sequence: CASSLRAGQGIYEQYF. The DNA for the CDR3 is TGTGCCAGCAGCTTAAGAGCGGGACAGGGGATCTACGAGCAGTACTTC.

This sequence joins TRBV19 and TRBJ1-5, with D possibly TRBD1 on 5 matching bases. Trimming took 7 bases from V and 4 from J, leaving 14 bases between them. The CDR3 is 14 amino acids. The germline V gene has CDR1 LNHDA and CDR2 SQIVND (reference sequence). The CDR3 reads CASTTERGNQPQHF. Written as DNA, the CDR3 is TGTGCCAGTACCACCGAGCGGGGGAATCAGCCCCAGCATTTT.

This clone was observed a few times. The V gene is TRBV5-8, the J gene TRBJ1-5, with no clear D. V was pared by 2 bases and J by 4 bases, with 10 bases between. CDR3 length: 14 residues. In germline, CDR1 is SGHTS, CDR2 YDEGEE. In nucleotides, the CDR3 is TGTGCCAGCAGCTTAGGAGGGTTAAATCAGCCCCAGCATTTT. Translating it yields CASSLGGLNQPQHF.

The J gene is TRBJ2-7, the V gene TRBV6-7, with D tentatively TRBD1 (6 bases). TRBV6-7 is treated as an ORF (open reading frame) with a function not yet certain. The CDR3 sequence is 14 residues long. Trimming left V 7 bases short and J 7 bases short, with 20 bases between. This CDR3 is CASTKDRSRGEQYF. The CDR3 coding sequence is TGTGCCAGCACCAAAGACAGGTCTCGTGGGGAGCAGTACTTC.

The rearrangement uses TRBV27 and TRBJ1-6; possibly TRBD1 for D (6 bases). The length of the CDR3 is 19 residues. Germline CDR1 reads MNHEY; CDR2 reads SMNVEV (reference sequence). The V and J ends lost 6 bases and 0 bases respectively, with 21 bases between them. The CDR3 spells CASSRGRWTASSYNSPLHF. CDR3 nucleotides: TGTGCCAGCAGCCGAGGGAGATGGACAGCTAGCTCCTATAATTCACCCCTCCACTTT.

The chain is built from TRBV11-3 and TRBJ1-5; D not resolved. This CDR3 is 14 amino acids long. Germline V gene data show CDR1 as SGHNT and CDR2 as YENEEA. Trimming took 1 base from V and 3 from J, leaving 7 bases between them. CDR3 bases: TGTGCCAGCAGCTTAGGTCACTACAATCAGCCCCAGCATTTT. Protein: CASSLGHYNQPQHF.

The genes are TRBV6-5 and TRBJ2-7, with D unresolved. The CDR3 covers 15 residues. Trimming shortened V by 6 bases and J by 0 bases, and 15 bases separated the two germline ends. Germline CDR1 MNHEY, CDR2 SVGAGI. The CDR3 DNA reads TGTGCCAGCAGCCGACAACTCTTTAGCTCCTACGAGCAGTACTTC. Translation: CASSRQLFSSYEQYF.

This rearrangement joins TRBV9 to TRBJ2-7; D unresolved. Trimming pared 0 bases from V and 3 bases from J, leaving 10 bases between. Germline CDR1 SGDLS, CDR2 YYNGEE. The CDR3 spans 14 residues. CDR3 DNA sequence: TGTGCCAGCAGCGTAGCTCCCAGGTTCTACGAGCAGTACTTC. It encodes CASSVAPRFYEQYF.

With respect to this clone: Within the sample, other DNA sequences also encode this same CDR3. The genes are TRBV4-1 and TRBJ2-5, with 7 bases identical to TRBD2. The CDR3 consists of 13 residues. Germline loops: CDR1 MGHRA, CDR2 YSYEKL. The ends lost 2 bases at V and 7 bases at J; junction bases unmatched: 4. The CDR3 DNA reads as TGCGCCAGCAGCCAACGATGGGGGGGGACCCAGTACTTC. It yields the protein CASSQRWGGTQYF.

This clone occurred once. This chain links TRBV19 with TRBJ2-1; D possibly corresponds to TRBD1 (6 bases). The V end lost 10 bases, the J end lost 9 bases, and 16 bases lay between the germline ends. Germline-derived CDR1 and CDR2 are LNHDA and SQIVND (reference sequence). The CDR3 covers 12 residues. The CDR3 region is CATGPTGPEQFF. The CDR3 region has the DNA TGTGCCACCGGGCCGACAGGTCCTGAGCAGTTCTTC.

This chain connects TRBV6-1 to TRBJ1-5; D may be TRBD1 (6 bases). The CDR3 length is 13 residues. Deletions cut 5 bases from V and 5 bases from J, with 10 bases between. Germline V gene data show CDR1 as MNHNS and CDR2 as SASEGT. DNA for the CDR3: TGTGCCAGCAGTACAGGGTTAGATCAGCCCCAGCATTTT. It is translated as CASSTGLDQPQHF.

This clone was detected only once. CDR3 DNA sequence: TGTGCCAGTAGTATAGTCCCGGCGGTCACCGATGAGCAGTTCTTC. Translating gives CASSIVPAVTDEQFF. This chain uses TRBV19 with TRBJ2-1; D is unclear. Germline CDR1 reads LNHDA; CDR2 reads SQIVND (reference sequence). The length of the CDR3 is 15 residues. V shed 1 base and J shed 8 bases, with 15 bases lying between them.

The J gene is TRBJ1-6, the V gene TRBV5-1; a weak D match, TRBD1 (5 bases). V was pared by 6 bases and J by 4 bases, with 17 bases between. The germline gives CDR1 SGHRS, CDR2 YFSETQ. The CDR3 covers 16 residues. CDR3 protein: CASTDGRDGYNSPLHF. The CDR3 DNA reads as TGCGCCAGCACCGACGGGCGGGACGGATATAATTCACCCCTCCACTTT.